This T cell receptor (beta chain) originates from a study of OX40 agonist ivuxolimab in advanced cancers. This CDR3 contains 14 residues. Germline V gives CDR1 MNHEY, CDR2 SMNVEV (reference sequence). Trimming at V came to 6 bases and at J to 4 bases, leaving 7 bases not matched to a gene. Only in-frame clones appear in the TCRdb table, and some are missing; sequencing was by immunoSEQ multiplex PCR. Among about 70,000 clones, just over 85% were seen once, and the ten largest hold 2.5% to 3%. This TCR derives from an adult with an advanced solid tumor such as melanoma, head and neck, liver or kidney cancer. The sequencing used CD4+ or CD8+ T cells sorted from blood, collected in a trial of the OX40 agonist ivuxolimab. This chain joins TRBV27 and TRBJ2-7; 9 bases match TRBD2. The CDR3 region has the DNA TGTGCCAGCAGACCCCTAGCGGGAAGTTACGAGCAGTACTTC. Residues: CASRPLAGSYEQYF.